In its sample, the clone carrying this T cell receptor (beta chain) was seen a few times. The data derive from a study of T cells in Graves' hyperthyroidism and ophthalmopathy. Trimming shortened V by 7 bases and J by 5 bases, and 14 bases separated the two germline ends. Germline values: CDR1 LNHDA, CDR2 SQIVND (reference sequence). CDR3 length: 14 residues. Amplification of TCR beta CDR3 regions was performed using RNA transcripts as template. The TCR CDR3 was amplified in a first-round RT-PCR using the HTBI primer set. TCRdb used MiXCR to reprocess the multiplex PCR reads, holding one entry per CDR3 protein. The sample has more than 550,000 distinct CDR3 sequences, 45% seen once.

This chain connects TRBV19 to TRBJ1-4, with a tentative D call TRBD1 (6 bases). Sequencing was carried out using peripheral blood or thyroid tissue (not recorded which). This sequence was found in an adult man with Graves' disease, either hyperthyroidism or ophthalmopathy (not recorded which). DNA of the CDR3: TGTGCCAGTAATGAGGGGGTTGGAAATGAAAAACTGTTTTTT. The encoded protein is CASNEGVGNEKLFF.